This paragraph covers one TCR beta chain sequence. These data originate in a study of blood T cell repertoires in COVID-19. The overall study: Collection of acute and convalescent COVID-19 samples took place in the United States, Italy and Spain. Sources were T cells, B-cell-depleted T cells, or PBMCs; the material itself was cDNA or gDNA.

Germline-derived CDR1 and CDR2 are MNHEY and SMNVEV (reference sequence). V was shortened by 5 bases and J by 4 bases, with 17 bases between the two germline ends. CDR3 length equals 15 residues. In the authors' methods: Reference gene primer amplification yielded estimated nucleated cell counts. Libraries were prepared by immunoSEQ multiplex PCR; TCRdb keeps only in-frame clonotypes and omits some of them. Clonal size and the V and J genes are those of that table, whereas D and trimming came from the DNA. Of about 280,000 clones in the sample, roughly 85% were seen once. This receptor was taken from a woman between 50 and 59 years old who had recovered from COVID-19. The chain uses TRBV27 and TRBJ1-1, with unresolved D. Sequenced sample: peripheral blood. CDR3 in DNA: TGTGCCAGCAGTGCTTCTATGCAATCCTCCACTGAAGCTTTCTTT. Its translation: CASSASMQSSTEAFF.